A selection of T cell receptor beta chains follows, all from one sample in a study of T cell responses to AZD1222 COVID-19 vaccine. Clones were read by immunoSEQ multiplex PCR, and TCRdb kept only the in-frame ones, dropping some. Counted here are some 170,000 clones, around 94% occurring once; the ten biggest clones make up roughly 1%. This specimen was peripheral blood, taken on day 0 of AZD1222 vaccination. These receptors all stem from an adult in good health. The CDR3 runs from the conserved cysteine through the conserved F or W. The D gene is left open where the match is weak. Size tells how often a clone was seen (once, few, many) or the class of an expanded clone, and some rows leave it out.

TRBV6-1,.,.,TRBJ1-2,TGTGCCAGCAGTGATCCGGGGGCATGGGGCTACACCTTC,CASSDPGAWGYTF
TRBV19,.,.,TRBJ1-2,TGTGCCAGTAGTCGACAGAGCAACTATGGCTACACCTTC,CASSRQSNYGYTF
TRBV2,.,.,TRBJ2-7,TGTGCCAGCAGGGCCACTTACGAGCAGTACTTC,CASRATYEQYF
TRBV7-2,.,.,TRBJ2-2,TGTGCCAGCAGCCCTCTTAACACCGGGGAGCTGTTTTTT,CASSPLNTGELFF
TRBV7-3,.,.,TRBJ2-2,TGTGCCAGCAGCTGGGGAGGGGGCACCGGGGAGCTGTTTTTT,CASSWGGGTGELFF
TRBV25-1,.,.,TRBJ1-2,TGTGCCAGCAGTGAATATTACCAGGGAGAGGGTGGCTACACCTTC,CASSEYYQGEGGYTF
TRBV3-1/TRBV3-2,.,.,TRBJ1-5,TGTGCCAGCAGCCAATTGGGGCAGCCCCAGCATTTT,CASSQLGQPQHF
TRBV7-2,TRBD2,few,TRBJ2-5,TGTGCCAGCAGCTTAGGAGGGTCGGGGGGGCCAGAGACCCAGTACTTC,CASSLGGSGGPETQYF
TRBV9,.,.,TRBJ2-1,TGTGCCAGCAGCCCGAACTACGGGGTAGGACTCAATGAGCAGTTCTTC,CASSPNYGVGLNEQFF
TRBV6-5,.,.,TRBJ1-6,TGTGCCAGCACTTATACAAGCTCCTATAATTCACCCCTCCACTTT,CASTYTSSYNSPLHF
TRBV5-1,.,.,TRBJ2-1,TGCGCCAGCAGCAAACAGGGAAGGCGCAATGAGCAGTTCTTC,CASSKQGRRNEQFF
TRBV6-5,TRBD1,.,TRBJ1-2,TGTGCCAGCAGAGCCGGGACAGGGCCTGGCTACACCTTC,CASRAGTGPGYTF
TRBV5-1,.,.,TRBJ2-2,TGCGCCAGCAGGGGACTGGCTCAGAACACCGGGGAGCTGTTTTTT,CASRGLAQNTGELFF
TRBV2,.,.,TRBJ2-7,TGTGCCAGCAGGCTGACGGTCTACGAGCAGTACTTC,CASRLTVYEQYF
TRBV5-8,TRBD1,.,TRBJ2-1,TGTGCCAGCAGCTCCTACAGGGGTCACAATGAGCAGTTCTTC,CASSSYRGHNEQFF
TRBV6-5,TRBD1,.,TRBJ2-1,TGTGCCAGCAGTTTTGTCGGGACAGGGGGATCTGAGCAGTTCTTC,CASSFVGTGGSEQFF
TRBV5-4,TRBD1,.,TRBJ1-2,TGTGCCAGCAGCCCCCAGCAGGGGGCTGACTATGGCTACACCTTC,CASSPQQGADYGYTF
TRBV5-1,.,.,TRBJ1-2,TGCGCCAGCAGCTCACAGGGCGACTATGGCTACACCTTC,CASSSQGDYGYTF
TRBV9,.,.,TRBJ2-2,TGTGCCAGCAGCGTAGTAGGGGACATGAACACCGGGGAGCTGTTTTTT,CASSVVGDMNTGELFF
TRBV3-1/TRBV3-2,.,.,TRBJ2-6,TGTGCCAGCAGCCAAGGCGGTTCTGGGGCCAACGTCCTGACTTTC,CASSQGGSGANVLTF
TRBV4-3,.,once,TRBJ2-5,TGCGCCAGCAGCCAAGTCGGGGGGCCCAGGGAGACCCAGTACTTC,CASSQVGGPRETQYF
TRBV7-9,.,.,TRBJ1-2,TGTGCCAGCAGCCCGGAACTCTATGGCTACACCTTC,CASSPELYGYTF
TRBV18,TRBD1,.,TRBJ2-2,TGTGCCAGCTCATCCGGGACAGGAACGAACACCGGGGAGCTGTTTTTT,CASSSGTGTNTGELFF
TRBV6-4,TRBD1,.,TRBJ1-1,TGTGCCGACAGGGGACAGGGGAAAGAGAACACTGAAGCTTTCTTT,CADRGQGKENTEAFF
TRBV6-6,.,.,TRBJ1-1,TGTGCCAGCAGCCTGCGGGGGACTGAAGCTTTCTTT,CASSLRGTEAFF
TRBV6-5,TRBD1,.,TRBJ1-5,TGTGCCAGCAGGACAGGGGGCGTTCAGCCCCAGCATTTT,CASRTGGVQPQHF
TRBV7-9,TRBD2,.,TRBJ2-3,TGTGCCAGCAGCTTTAGCGGGGGGGGAGCAGATACGCAGTATTTT,CASSFSGGGADTQYF
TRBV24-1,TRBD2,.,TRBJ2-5,TGTGCCACCAGTGACGGGGGGGCCGGGGGAAGGCAAGAGACCCAGTACTTC,CATSDGGAGGRQETQYF
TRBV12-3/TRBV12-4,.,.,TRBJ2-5,TGTGCCAGCAGTTTTACTAGACTCGAGACCCAGTACTTC,CASSFTRLETQYF
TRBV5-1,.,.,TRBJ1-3,TGCGCCAGCAGCTTGGGGGGAACCGTTCTGGCTGGAAACACCATATATTTT,CASSLGGTVLAGNTIYF
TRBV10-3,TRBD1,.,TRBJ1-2,TGTGCCATCAGTACCGGGACAGGGACTCAGTCCTATGGCTACACCTTC,CAISTGTGTQSYGYTF
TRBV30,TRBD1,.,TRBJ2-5,TGTGCCTGGAGTGTACCGGACAGGGGGCCAGAGACCCAGTACTTC,CAWSVPDRGPETQYF
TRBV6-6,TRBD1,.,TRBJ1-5,TGTGCCAGCAGTCCCGCCTGGTGGGGACAGGGGGATAGCAATCAGCCCCAGCATTTT,CASSPAWWGQGDSNQPQHF
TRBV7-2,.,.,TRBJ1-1,TGTGCCAGCAGGACCCAAAAGGACTCAAACACTGAAGCTTTCTTT,CASRTQKDSNTEAFF
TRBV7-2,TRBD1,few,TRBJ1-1,TGTGCCAGCAGGGGAGGACAGGGGGGAAACACTGAAGCTTTCTTT,CASRGGQGGNTEAFF
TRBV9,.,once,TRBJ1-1,TGTGCCAGCAGCGTAAGGGGACATATGGCTGAAGCTTTCTTT,CASSVRGHMAEAFF
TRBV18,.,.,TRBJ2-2,TGTGCCAGCTCAAGCTCGGGTCCCGGGGAGCTGTTTTTT,CASSSSGPGELFF
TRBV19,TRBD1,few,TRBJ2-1,TGTGCCAGTAGTAACCCTGGGACAGGGGGCTACAATGAGCAGTTCTTC,CASSNPGTGGYNEQFF
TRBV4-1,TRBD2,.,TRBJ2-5,TGCGCCAGCAGCCAGCCATGGACTAGCGGGGGAGAGACCCAGTACTTC,CASSQPWTSGGETQYF
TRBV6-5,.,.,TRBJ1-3,TGTGCCAGCAGTTACGGGACCCCAAGCTCTGGAAACACCATATATTTT,CASSYGTPSSGNTIYF
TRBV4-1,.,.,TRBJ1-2,TGCGCCAGCAGCCAAACACAGGGCGGTCAGGACTATGGCTACACCTTC,CASSQTQGGQDYGYTF
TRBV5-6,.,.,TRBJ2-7,TGTGCCAGCAGCCTAAGCGGCAGGCGATACTACGAGCAGTACTTC,CASSLSGRRYYEQYF